Below, 26 T cell receptor beta chains from the same sample are listed, as sequenced in a study of blood T cell repertoires in COVID-19. The protocol was immunoSEQ multiplex PCR, while the TCRdb copy is restricted to in-frame clones and leaves out a portion. The table records over 150,000 clones, roughly four fifths of them present only once. Sample: peripheral blood. These receptors all come from a woman between 65 and 79 years old with COVID-19, enrolled during active disease.

The chain recombines TRBV5-4 with TRBJ2-6, with D tentatively TRBD2 (5 bases). The ends were cut back, 4 bases at V and 4 bases at J, with 15 bases in the middle. Germline values: CDR1 SGHNT, CDR2 YYREEE (reference sequence). CDR3 length equals 16 residues. CDR3: CASSPLTGSGANVLTF. The CDR3 nucleotides are TGTGCCAGCAGCCCATTAACGGGGTCCGGGGCCAACGTCCTGACTTTC.

The genes are TRBV5-4 and TRBJ2-2, with 7 bases fitting TRBD1. V dropped 10 bases and J dropped 2; count of bases not matched to a gene: 5. The CDR3 contains 13 residues. Germline V gene data show CDR1 as SGHNT and CDR2 as YYREEE (reference sequence). CDR3 residues: CADGDRNTGELFF. The CDR3 coding sequence is TGTGCCGATGGGGACAGAAACACCGGGGAGCTGTTTTTT.

The chain couples TRBV2 to TRBJ2-2; a possible D gene is TRBD1 (5 bases). Deletions cut 8 bases from V and 3 bases from J, with 13 bases between. The length of the CDR3 is 14 residues. Germline loops: CDR1 SNHLY, CDR2 FYNNEI. The CDR3, as DNA: TGTGCCAGCTCCTTTAGGGGATACACCGGGGAGCTGTTTTTT. As protein: CASSFRGYTGELFF.

This chain uses TRBV11-3 with TRBJ2-3; TRBD1 agrees at 7 bases. Losses at the gene ends were 2 bases for V and 2 bases for J; bases not matched to a gene: 1. The germline V gene has CDR1 SGHNT and CDR2 YENEEA. CDR3 length: 14 residues. CDR3 region: CASSLTGDTDTQYF. The CDR3 coding sequence is TGTGCCAGCAGCTTAACAGGGGACACAGATACGCAGTATTTT.

The CDR3 sequence: CASSFLDRAAAAFF. CDR3 DNA: TGTGCCAGCAGTTTCCTCGACAGGGCGGCAGCGGCTTTCTTT. The chain employs TRBV6-5 and TRBJ1-1; 7 bases are shared with TRBD1. Germline CDR1 MNHEY, CDR2 SVGAGI. V lost 4 bases to trimming and J lost 11 bases; unmatched junction nucleotides: 13. The CDR3 has 14 amino acids.

The V and J genes are TRBV7-3 and TRBJ2-5; TRBD2 matches 7 bases. The CDR3 runs 16 residues. V shed 1 base, J shed 4 bases, and the junction held 9 bases outside the gene matches. Germline loops: CDR1 SGHTA, CDR2 FQGTGA. The CDR3 region is CASSLNSGRAGETQYF. CDR3 DNA: TGTGCCAGCAGCTTAAATAGTGGGAGGGCCGGAGAGACCCAGTACTTC. Using reference TRBV7-3 and TRBJ2-5 for the parts outside the CDR3, the full variable domain is GAGVSQTPSNKVTEKGKYVELRCDPISGHTALYWYRQSLGQGPEFLIYFQGTGAADDSGLPNDRFFAVRPEGSVSTLKIQRTERGDSAVYLCASSLNSGRAGETQYFGPGTRLLVL.

There are a few counts of this clone. V and J are TRBV7-8 and TRBJ2-3; D perhaps matches TRBD1 (5 bases). Germline V gives CDR1 SGHVS, CDR2 FQNEAQ. The CDR3 has 15 residues. The V end lost 1 base, the J end lost 5 bases, and 13 bases lay between the germline ends. The CDR3 here is CASSLEGAHLDTQYF. In DNA form, the CDR3 reads TGTGCCAGCAGCTTAGAAGGGGCCCACTTAGATACGCAGTATTTT.

Details on this clone: Different DNA sequences within this sample yield the same CDR3. V is TRBV15 and J is TRBJ2-7; 9 bases fit TRBD1. The trim removed 3 bases at V and 0 bases at J, leaving 3 bases unmatched. This CDR3 contains 15 residues. Germline-derived CDR1 and CDR2 are LNHNV and YYDKDF (reference sequence). The CDR3 loop reads CATSRDRGSSYEQYF. CDR3 DNA: TGTGCCACCAGCAGGGACAGGGGTTCCTCCTACGAGCAGTACTTC.

This clone showed up just a few times. The chain has TRBV2 and TRBJ1-2, with 7 nucleotides matching TRBD1. The CDR3 is made up of 14 amino acids. CDR1 SNHLY and CDR2 FYNNEI come from the germline V gene. V lost 2 bases and J lost 4; bases outside the gene matches: 4. The CDR3 spells CASSEFRQGYGYTF. The CDR3 DNA sequence: TGTGCCAGCAGTGAATTTCGACAGGGCTATGGCTACACCTTC. Filled out from reference TRBV2 and TRBJ1-2, the complete variable domain reads EPEVTQTPSHQVTQMGQEVILRCVPISNHLYFYWYRQILGQKVEFLVSFYNNEISEKSEIFDDQFSVERPDGSNFTLKIRSTKLEDSAMYFCASSEFRQGYGYTFGSGTRLTVV.

This chain uses TRBV9 with TRBJ2-3; TRBD2 matches 10 bases. The CDR3 runs to 16 residues. In germline, CDR1 is SGDLS, CDR2 YYNGEE. V was clipped by 3 bases and J by 11 bases; unmatched bases: 15. CDR3: CASSALKREGPHRQYF. The CDR3 bases are TGTGCCAGCAGCGCCCTTAAGCGGGAGGGCCCTCACAGGCAGTATTTT. Filled out from reference TRBV9 and TRBJ2-3, the complete variable domain reads DSGVTQTPKHLITATGQRVTLRCSPRSGDLSVYWYQQSLDQGLQFLIQYYNGEERAKGNILERFSAQQFPDLHSELNLSSLELGDSALYFCASSALKREGPHRQYFGPGTRLTVL.

Only a few counts were recorded for this clone. This CDR3 reads CASSVGGGLGFSYNSPLHF. In nucleotides, the CDR3 is TGTGCCAGCAGCGTAGGAGGGGGTTTAGGTTTCTCCTATAATTCACCCCTCCACTTT. The chain employs TRBV9 and TRBJ1-6; D possibly corresponds to TRBD1 (6 bases). This CDR3 is built from 19 residues. Germline V CDR1 and CDR2: SGDLS, YYNGEE. The V end lost 0 bases, the J end lost 0 bases, and 16 bases lay between the germline ends.

This chain connects TRBV20-1 to TRBJ2-7, with D perhaps matching TRBD2 (5 bases). The germline V gene encodes CDR1 DFQATT and CDR2 SNEGSKA (reference sequence). This CDR3 spans 9 amino acids. V gave up 6 bases and J gave up 9 bases, with 9 bases separating them. The CDR3 reads CSAGKVQYF. The CDR3, as DNA: TGCAGTGCCGGGAAAGTGCAGTACTTC.

The rearrangement joins TRBV7-6 to TRBJ2-1; possibly TRBD1 for D (6 bases). V was shortened by 5 bases and J by 4 bases, with 15 bases between the two germline ends. CDR3 length equals 15 residues. Germline V lookup: CDR1 SGHVS, CDR2 FNYEAQ. The CDR3 bases are TGTGCCAGCAGCCCTATAAGAGGGGGATACAATGAGCAGTTCTTC. Its protein is CASSPIRGGYNEQFF. Full variable domain (remainder filled in from reference TRBV7-6 and TRBJ2-1): GAGVSQSPRYKVTKRGQDVALRCDPISGHVSLYWYRQALGQGPEFLTYFNYEAQQDKSGLPNDRFSAERPEGSISTLTIQRTEQRDSAMYRCASSPIRGGYNEQFFGPGTRLTVL.

The rearrangement uses TRBV4-3 and TRBJ2-3; possible D gene TRBD1, 7 bases. V lost 3 bases to trimming and J lost 1 base, with 17 bases between them. CDR1 and CDR2 (germline): LGHNA, YSLEER. The CDR3 is 17 residues long. The CDR3 sequence is CASSHLPGGKGTDTQYF. The CDR3 coding sequence is TGCGCCAGCAGCCACCTACCAGGGGGGAAGGGCACAGATACGCAGTATTTT.

In DNA, the CDR3 is TGTGCCAGTAGTCTGCCGATGACAGGGAGAACAGATACGCAGTATTTT. Translated, it gives CASSLPMTGRTDTQYF. The gene calls are TRBV19 and TRBJ2-3, with 7 bases identical to TRBD1. Trimming took 5 bases from V and 3 from J; bases not matched to a gene: 11. CDR3 length equals 16 residues. Looked up from germline, CDR1 is LNHDA and CDR2 is SQIVND (reference sequence).

The chain carries TRBV4-3 and TRBJ2-2; no firm D call. The CDR3 loop spans 14 amino acids. Per the germline V gene, CDR1 is LGHNA and CDR2 is YSLEER. V gave up 3 bases and J gave up 1 base, with 6 bases separating them. CDR3 sequence: CASSQAGNTGELFF. The CDR3 DNA reads TGCGCCAGCAGCCAGGCAGGGAACACCGGGGAGCTGTTTTTT.

The chain is built from TRBV5-1 and TRBJ1-1; TRBD1 might be the D (6 bases). The CDR3 extends over 16 amino acids. V was clipped by 2 bases and J by 1 base, with 15 bases between them. Germline CDR1 and CDR2: SGHRS and YFSETQ. This chain's CDR3 is CASSFMQGRANTEAFF. CDR3 in DNA: TGCGCCAGCAGCTTTATGCAGGGGAGGGCGAACACTGAAGCTTTCTTT.

The chain carries TRBV18 and TRBJ1-5, with 8 bases lining up with TRBD1. The V and J ends lost 6 bases and 5 bases, in that order; junction bases with no gene match: 3. CDR3 length: 13 amino acids. Germline CDR1 KGHSH, CDR2 LQKENI. Written as DNA, the CDR3 is TGTGCCAGCTCGGACAGGGAGTATCAGCCCCAGCATTTT. Translating it yields CASSDREYQPQHF.

This chain's CDR3 is CASSEGGAGEYEQYF. CDR3 nucleotide sequence: TGCGCCAGCAGTGAAGGAGGAGCGGGAGAGTACGAGCAGTACTTC. This chain connects TRBV10-1 to TRBJ2-7; 8 nucleotides line up with TRBD2. Trimming took 3 bases from V and 4 from J; bases not matched to a gene: 8. The CDR3 is 15 amino acids. The germline gives CDR1 WNHNN, CDR2 SYGVQD (reference sequence).

This rearrangement joins TRBV3-1 (or the pseudogene TRBV3-2) to TRBJ1-1; no reliable D call. V was cut by 1 base and J by 3 bases, with 9 bases left in between. Germline V gene sequence: CDR1 LGHDT, CDR2 YNNKEL (reference sequence). The CDR3 contains 14 residues. The CDR3 DNA is TGTGCCAGCAGCCAAGTTAAGGAGGACACTGAAGCTTTCTTT. It codes for CASSQVKEDTEAFF.

This chain uses TRBV7-2 with TRBJ1-2; TRBD1 matches 8 bases. The CDR3 totals 13 residues. Germline V lookup: CDR1 SGHTA, CDR2 FQGNSA. The V and J ends lost 3 bases and 7 bases, in that order; junction bases with no gene match: 4. The CDR3 nucleotides read TGTGCCAGCAGCTTTGACAGGGGATTTGGCTACACCTTC. Translating it yields CASSFDRGFGYTF.

V is TRBV5-8 and J is TRBJ2-7; 11 bases fit TRBD1. There are 15 residues in the CDR3. Germline V lookup: CDR1 SGHTS, CDR2 YDEGEE. Unmatched junction bases numbered 7, after V lost 4 bases and J lost 4 bases. CDR3 in amino acids: CASSRSGTGGYEQYF. Here the CDR3 DNA reads TGTGCCAGCAGCCGCAGCGGGACAGGGGGTTACGAGCAGTACTTC.

This chain uses TRBV7-2 with TRBJ1-5; D not resolved. The CDR3 length is 13 residues. Germline-derived CDR1 and CDR2 are SGHTA and FQGNSA. With 3 bases removed from V and 4 bases from J, the gap between germline ends came to 7 bases. The CDR3 DNA sequence: TGTGCCAGCAGCTTCCGGGAAAATCAGCCCCAGCATTTT. Translated, it gives CASSFRENQPQHF.

V is TRBV21-1 and J is TRBJ2-1; TRBD2, as called in the table, went unchecked against the DNA. TRBV21-1 is a pseudogene locus. The CDR3 is 16 residues long. CDR3 in DNA: TGTGCCAGCATGTCGACGGGACTAGCGGACTACAATGAGCAGTTCTTC. As protein: CASMSTGLADYNEQFF.

The chain combines TRBV28 with TRBJ1-1, with 8 positions matching TRBD1. The V and J ends lost 7 bases and 5 bases, in that order; junction bases with no gene match: 9. Germline CDR1 and CDR2: MDHEN and SYDVKM. This CDR3 has 14 amino acids. For the CDR3, the DNA is TGTGCCAGCATGTTAACAGGGGGGGAAACTGAAGCTTTCTTT. This gives the protein CASMLTGGETEAFF.

The V call is TRBV4-1, the J call TRBJ2-5; D might be TRBD2 (6 bases). The germline CDR1 and CDR2 sequences are MGHRA and YSYEKL. The CDR3 contains 17 residues. The V end lost 1 base, the J end lost 5 bases, and 20 bases lay between the germline ends. The CDR3: CASSQVIPGLRSETQYF. CDR3 nucleotides: TGCGCCAGCAGCCAAGTTATTCCGGGACTGAGGTCGGAGACCCAGTACTTC.